These 25 T cell receptor beta chains were sequenced from one sample in a study of T cells in tuberculosis. TCRdb keeps only in-frame clones here, not all; method: immunoSEQ multiplex PCR. The sample shows about 34,000 clones, 93% of them seen only once. Time point noted: new active TB diagnosis, blood taken before or within 7 days of starting treatment. Source: PBMCs, taken at tuberculosis diagnosis. The receptors originated from an adult with tuberculosis.

The chain employs TRBV7-9 and TRBJ2-1; 9 nucleotides line up with TRBD2. The CDR3 spans 12 residues. The ends lost 11 bases at V and 7 bases at J; junction bases unmatched: 6. Germline-derived CDR1 and CDR2 are SEHNR and FQNEAQ (reference sequence). Written as DNA, the CDR3 is TGTGCCGGAGCGGGAGGAAGGAATGAGCAGTTCTTC. This encodes CAGAGGRNEQFF.

V and J are TRBV30 and TRBJ2-2; 7 bases line up with TRBD2. Germline V gives CDR1 GTSNPN, CDR2 SVGIG (reference sequence). The V gene end was trimmed by 0 bases and the J gene end by 9 bases; junction bases not matched to a gene: 7. The CDR3 consists of 14 residues. CDR3 residues: CAWSVTAGHRELFF. CDR3 bases: TGTGCCTGGAGTGTAACAGCGGGGCACCGGGAGCTGTTTTTT.

The chain combines TRBV5-1 with TRBJ2-7; the D gene is possibly TRBD2 (6 bases). CDR1 and CDR2 (germline): SGHRS, YFSETQ. V lost 0 bases to trimming and J lost 3 bases, with 10 bases between them. The CDR3 is 14 amino acids. CDR3 loop: CASSLDGGIYEQYF. CDR3 nucleotides: TGCGCCAGCAGCTTGGACGGGGGAATCTACGAGCAGTACTTC.

The rearrangement joins TRBV5-6 to TRBJ2-7; possible D gene TRBD1, 6 bases. Germline CDR1 and CDR2: SGHDT and YYEEEE. The CDR3 loop spans 14 amino acids. Trimming pared 2 bases from V and 5 bases from J, leaving 14 bases between. The DNA of the CDR3 is TGTGCCAGCAGCTTAAACAGGGTAGACAACGAGCAGTACTTC. Residues: CASSLNRVDNEQYF.

This chain uses TRBV28 with TRBJ1-2; TRBD1 aligns across 7 bases. The germline CDR1 and CDR2 sequences are MDHEN and SYDVKM. The CDR3 consists of 13 residues. V shed 8 bases and J 8 bases; nucleotides not matched to a gene: 11. CDR3 DNA sequence: TGTGCCAGCCGCCTCCCGACAGGGCGGGGCTACACCTTC. Protein: CASRLPTGRGYTF.

The CDR3 loop is CASSLRGLPEQYF. The CDR3 DNA follows: TGTGCCAGCAGCTTGAGAGGACTCCCCGAGCAGTACTTC. The V gene is TRBV5-4, the J gene TRBJ2-7; TRBD2 is a possible D gene (5 bases). This CDR3 comprises 13 residues. Germline-derived CDR1 and CDR2 are SGHNT and YYREEE (reference sequence). The V and J ends lost 1 base and 6 bases respectively, with 11 bases between them.

The chain has TRBV15 and TRBJ1-6; D is perhaps TRBD1 (5 bases). The CDR3 sequence is 14 residues long. Trimming left V 5 bases short and J 8 bases short, with 13 bases between. In germline, CDR1 is LNHNV, CDR2 YYDKDF (reference sequence). The CDR3 DNA reads TGTGCCACCAGCGCCGACAGTAGGTATTCACCCCTCCACTTT. Protein product: CATSADSRYSPLHF.

This chain joins TRBV7-3 and TRBJ2-2; D may be TRBD1 (6 bases). Germline assignment: CDR1 SGHTA and CDR2 FQGTGA. The CDR3 consists of 14 residues. V dropped 5 bases and J dropped 1 base, with 8 bases sitting between them. CDR3: CASSPDRNTGELFF. CDR3 bases: TGTGCCAGCAGCCCGGACAGGAACACCGGGGAGCTGTTTTTT.

The chain employs TRBV14 and TRBJ2-7; TRBD2 matches 13 bases. V was pared by 1 base and J by 4 bases, with 7 bases of the junction left unmatched. The CDR3 is 17 amino acids. Germline lookup yields CDR1 SGHDN and CDR2 FVKESK. This CDR3 reads CASSQGAGLAGRYEQYF. In nucleotides, the CDR3 is TGTGCCAGCAGCCAAGGGGCGGGACTAGCGGGGAGATACGAGCAGTACTTC.

The chain combines TRBV7-3 with TRBJ2-5; 8 bases fit TRBD2. V lost 3 bases and J lost 4; bases outside the gene matches: 1. This CDR3 spans 13 amino acids. Germline V gene lookup returns CDR1 SGHTA and CDR2 FQGTGA. The CDR3 is CASSFAGGETQYF. CDR3 bases: TGTGCCAGCAGCTTTGCGGGAGGAGAGACCCAGTACTTC.

The V gene is TRBV10-3, the J gene TRBJ1-5; TRBD1 might be the D (6 bases). Germline CDR1 and CDR2: ENHRY and SYGVKD. This CDR3 is built from 13 residues. Trimming pared 10 bases from V and 11 bases from J, leaving 21 bases between. Here the CDR3 reads CATQSGTQGAQHF. The CDR3 bases are TGTGCCACCCAATCCGGGACACAAGGTGCCCAGCATTTT.

The V call is TRBV27, the J call TRBJ1-5; D not certain. The CDR3 has 15 residues. Germline CDR1 reads MNHEY; CDR2 reads SMNVEV (reference sequence). V was shortened by 2 bases and J by 4 bases, with 12 bases between the two germline ends. CDR3 DNA: TGTGCCAGCAGTTTAATGAGCGGGGAGAATCAGCCCCAGCATTTT. Translated, it gives CASSLMSGENQPQHF.

This rearrangement joins TRBV11-2 to TRBJ1-2; perhaps TRBD1 as D (5 bases). The CDR3 has 13 amino acids. Trimming pared 3 bases from V and 2 bases from J, leaving 7 bases between. The germline V gene encodes CDR1 SGHAT and CDR2 FQNNGV. The CDR3 loop is CASSLGQNYGYTF. CDR3 bases: TGTGCCAGCAGCTTGGGGCAGAACTATGGCTACACCTTC.

The count of this clone is one. The J gene is TRBJ2-5, the V gene TRBV27; 10 nucleotides align to TRBD1. The CDR3 loop spans 15 amino acids. The ends lost 5 bases at V and 1 base at J; junction bases unmatched: 4. The germline gives CDR1 MNHEY, CDR2 SMNVEV (reference sequence). CDR3 sequence reads: CASSPRTGGQETQYF. CDR3 nucleotide sequence: TGTGCCAGCAGTCCCCGGACAGGGGGCCAAGAGACCCAGTACTTC.

The gene calls are TRBV1 and TRBJ2-3; the D call TRBD1 from the table was never checked on the DNA. TRBV1 constitutes a pseudogene. The CDR3 runs 18 residues. The CDR3 loop reads CTSSQDLGTEIPTDTQYF. The CDR3 coding sequence is TGCACCAGCAGCCAAGATCTGGGGACAGAGATACCCACAGATACGCAGTATTTT.

The rearrangement links TRBV5-4 to TRBJ2-6, with D possibly TRBD2 on 6 matching bases. The CDR3 has 16 residues. Germline V gene lookup returns CDR1 SGHNT and CDR2 YYREEE (reference sequence). V gave up 5 bases and J gave up 0 bases, with 12 bases separating them. CDR3 sequence reads: CASRSGGISGANVLTF. CDR3 nucleotide sequence: TGTGCCAGCAGAAGCGGAGGGATCTCTGGGGCCAACGTCCTGACTTTC.

Only a few counts were recorded for this clone. The chain uses TRBV29-1 and TRBJ2-7; 9 nucleotides agree with TRBD1. Germline assignment: CDR1 SQVTM and CDR2 ANQGSEA. The CDR3 runs to 13 residues. The trim removed 6 bases at V and 5 bases at J, leaving 8 bases unmatched. CDR3 residues: CSVARQGDDEQYF. In DNA, the CDR3 is TGCAGCGTCGCAAGACAGGGGGACGACGAGCAGTACTTC.

The rearrangement uses TRBV29-1 and TRBJ2-4; a possible D gene is TRBD1 (5 bases). V lost 2 bases, J lost 0 bases, and 8 bases lay in between. Germline lookup yields CDR1 SQVTM and CDR2 ANQGSEA. This CDR3 region has 14 residues. The CDR3 DNA reads as TGCAGCGTTGAATCAGGGCTAGCCAAAAACATTCAGTACTTC. Its protein product is CSVESGLAKNIQYF.

This rearrangement joins TRBV10-3 to TRBJ2-7; 8 bases are a match to TRBD1. This CDR3 region has 15 residues. The germline gives CDR1 ENHRY, CDR2 SYGVKD. Trimming cost V 3 bases and J 4 bases; bases outside gene matches: 8. CDR3 protein: CAISEGGQGLYEQYF. The CDR3 DNA follows: TGTGCCATCAGTGAAGGAGGACAGGGCCTTTACGAGCAGTACTTC.

This clone was picked up one time. J is TRBJ1-4 and V is TRBV2; no clear D. The length of the CDR3 is 14 residues. Between the trimmed V and J ends, which lost 5 bases and 5 bases, there was a span of 12 bases. Looked up from germline, CDR1 is SNHLY and CDR2 is FYNNEI. The CDR3 region is CASSPTGLNEKLFF. CDR3 in DNA: TGTGCCAGCAGTCCCACGGGTTTGAATGAAAAACTGTTTTTT.

This clone was seen a handful of times. This rearrangement joins TRBV6-6 to TRBJ2-6; 7 nucleotides line up with TRBD1. Per the germline V gene, CDR1 is MNHNY and CDR2 is SVGAGI (reference sequence). The trim removed 6 bases at V and 1 base at J, leaving 3 bases unmatched. The CDR3 extends over 15 amino acids. The CDR3 here is CASRQGQSGANVLTF. CDR3 nucleotide sequence: TGTGCCAGCAGGCAGGGACAGTCTGGGGCCAACGTCCTGACTTTC.

The chain joins TRBV18 to TRBJ1-3, with TRBD1 identical over 7 bases. J lost 1 base, V lost 3 bases, and 6 bases had no gene match. Germline V CDR1 and CDR2: KGHSH, LQKENI. The CDR3 contains 16 residues. This CDR3 reads CASSPGQRSSGNTIYF. CDR3 DNA: TGTGCCAGCTCACCGGGACAGCGGTCTTCTGGAAACACCATATATTTT.

J is TRBJ1-2 and V is TRBV6-6, with D possibly being TRBD1 (6 bases). The germline V gene has CDR1 MNHNY and CDR2 SVGAGI (reference sequence). The CDR3 loop spans 12 amino acids. Trimming took 4 bases from V and 12 from J, leaving 15 bases between them. In DNA form, the CDR3 reads TGTGCCAGCAGTTTGAACAGGGAGGGCCACACCTTC. Its translation: CASSLNREGHTF.

The rearrangement uses TRBV11-2 and TRBJ2-2; a possible D gene is TRBD1 (6 bases). The ends were cut back, 1 base at V and 0 bases at J, with 12 bases in the middle. This CDR3 is 17 amino acids long. The germline gives CDR1 SGHAT, CDR2 FQNNGV. The CDR3 loop is CASSLGTGSPNTGELFF. DNA for the CDR3: TGTGCCAGCAGCTTAGGAACAGGGTCCCCGAACACCGGGGAGCTGTTTTTT.

V is TRBV27 and J is TRBJ1-2; D is uncertain. Germline V gene lookup returns CDR1 MNHEY and CDR2 SMNVEV (reference sequence). The CDR3 totals 14 residues. The V gene lost 6 bases and the J gene lost 0 bases, with 11 bases spanning the gap. The chain's CDR3 is CASSTRFSNYGYTF. CDR3 coding DNA: TGTGCCAGCAGCACACGATTTTCTAACTATGGCTACACCTTC.